The 24 T cell receptor beta chains listed next were all sequenced from one sample in a study of T cells in tuberculosis. Measured with immunoSEQ multiplex PCR; TCRdb has only the in-frame clones, and not every one. The sample carries tens of thousands of clones, just under 95% recorded once. The sequenced sample consisted of PBMCs. Source of these receptors: a donor aged 10 to 29 with latent tuberculosis or without tuberculosis infection. Some clones in this sample may be carry-over from other donors' samples.

V is TRBV5-5 and J is TRBJ2-1, with D perhaps TRBD1 (5 bases). The ends were cut back, 1 base at V and 8 bases at J, with 7 bases in the middle. This CDR3 has 12 amino acids. Per the germline V gene, CDR1 is SGHKS and CDR2 is YYEKEE (reference sequence). CDR3 bases: TGTGCCAGCAGCTTGATAGGGGATGAGCAGTTCTTC. It codes for CASSLIGDEQFF.

This chain links TRBV10-3 with TRBJ1-1; TRBD1 agrees at 7 bases. CDR1 is ENHRY and CDR2 is SYGVKD in the germline V gene. V lost 8 bases and J lost 3; bases outside the gene matches: 9. CDR3 length equals 14 residues. CDR3 residues: CAISTGASDTEAFF. CDR3 DNA sequence: TGTGCCATCTCAACAGGGGCGTCTGACACTGAAGCTTTCTTT.

CDR3 sequence: CASSPGTENYGYTF. The CDR3 DNA reads TGCGCCAGCAGTCCCGGGACAGAAAACTATGGCTACACCTTC. The chain joins TRBV5-1 to TRBJ1-2; 7 bases are a match to TRBD1. The CDR3 loop spans 14 amino acids. Germline-derived CDR1 and CDR2 are SGHRS and YFSETQ. Losses at the gene ends were 5 bases for V and 2 bases for J; bases not matched to a gene: 6.

The chain joins TRBV19 to TRBJ1-2; perhaps TRBD1 as D (5 bases). This CDR3 has 12 residues. CDR1 and CDR2 (germline): LNHDA, SQIVND (reference sequence). Trimming removed 6 bases at V and 4 bases at J, with 9 bases between. As DNA, the CDR3 is TGTGCCAGTAGGACAGAACCCTATGGCTACACCTTC. This encodes CASRTEPYGYTF.

This clone has just one count. V is TRBV30 and J is TRBJ1-5; TRBD1 matches 7 bases. The CDR3 is 17 amino acids. The V gene end was trimmed by 0 bases and the J gene end by 0 bases; junction bases not matched to a gene: 8. The germline CDR1 and CDR2 sequences are GTSNPN and SVGIG (reference sequence). CDR3 residues: CAWSVGRDRLSNQPQHF. In DNA form, the CDR3 reads TGTGCCTGGAGTGTAGGGCGGGACAGACTTAGCAATCAGCCCCAGCATTTT.

The rearrangement joins TRBV27 to TRBJ1-1; D not resolved. V was trimmed by 4 bases and J by 1 base, leaving 13 bases between them. Germline values: CDR1 MNHEY, CDR2 SMNVEV (reference sequence). The CDR3 is made up of 15 amino acids. Written as DNA, the CDR3 is TGTGCCAGCAGTTCCTCAGGAATTCCGAACACTGAAGCTTTCTTT. Protein sequence: CASSSSGIPNTEAFF.

J is TRBJ2-3 and V is TRBV4-1; a weak D match, TRBD1 (6 bases). The length of the CDR3 is 16 residues. Trimming left V 1 base short and J 2 bases short, with 13 bases between. Per the germline V gene, CDR1 is MGHRA and CDR2 is YSYEKL. CDR3 amino acids: CASSQVFQGTTDTQYF. The DNA of the CDR3 is TGCGCCAGCAGCCAAGTATTTCAGGGGACCACAGATACGCAGTATTTT.

Only one count was recorded for this clone. This chain uses TRBV10-1 with TRBJ2-2; D gene unclear. Trimming pared 4 bases from V and 0 bases from J, leaving 9 bases between. Germline V gene sequence: CDR1 WNHNN, CDR2 SYGVQD (reference sequence). CDR3 length: 15 residues. The CDR3 coding sequence is TGCGCCAGCAGTGGAGGTAACGCGAACACCGGGGAGCTGTTTTTT. This codes for CASSGGNANTGELFF.

This clone is deemed medium-sized. V and J are TRBV2 and TRBJ2-7, with 10 bases fitting TRBD2. J gave up 2 bases and V 4 bases, and 2 bases lay outside the gene matches. CDR3 length: 14 residues. The V gene's germline CDR1 is SNHLY and CDR2 FYNNEI. The CDR3 loop is CASSVSGRAYEQYF. The CDR3 DNA follows: TGTGCCAGCAGTGTCAGCGGGAGGGCCTACGAGCAGTACTTC.

The chain has TRBV27 and TRBJ1-4; D not resolved. The CDR3 length is 14 residues. Germline V gene lookup returns CDR1 MNHEY and CDR2 SMNVEV (reference sequence). V was pared by 5 bases and J by 7 bases, with 14 bases between. The CDR3: CASSPSQLVEKLFF. In DNA form, the CDR3 reads TGTGCCAGCAGTCCCTCACAGCTGGTTGAAAAACTGTTTTTT.

The V gene is TRBV7-9, the J gene TRBJ2-7; TRBD2 matches at 13 bases. CDR1 and CDR2 from the germline V gene are SEHNR and FQNEAQ (reference sequence). This CDR3 is built from 14 residues. V gave up 8 bases and J gave up 0 bases; unmatched junction bases: 1. The CDR3 protein is CASGLAGASYEQYF. The CDR3 region has the DNA TGTGCCAGCGGACTAGCGGGGGCCTCCTACGAGCAGTACTTC.

This chain joins TRBV5-1 and TRBJ2-2, with 9 bases lining up with TRBD1. With 0 bases clipped from V and 3 bases from J, the junction kept 3 bases outside the gene matches. This CDR3 has 16 residues. The germline V gene encodes CDR1 SGHRS and CDR2 YFSETQ. CDR3 sequence reads: CASSLGDRADTGELFF. CDR3 bases: TGCGCCAGCAGCTTGGGGGACAGGGCCGACACCGGGGAGCTGTTTTTT.

The J gene is TRBJ2-7, the V gene TRBV7-9, with D possibly being TRBD1 (6 bases). V was clipped by 0 bases and J by 10 bases, with 7 bases between them. The CDR3 covers 11 residues. Germline CDR1 and CDR2: SEHNR and FQNEAQ (reference sequence). The CDR3 sequence: CASSLARGQYF. CDR3 DNA sequence: TGTGCCAGCAGCTTAGCCAGGGGCCAGTACTTC.

V gene TRBV20-1 combines with J gene TRBJ2-1; D unclear. Germline V gene sequence: CDR1 DFQATT, CDR2 SNEGSKA (reference sequence). The CDR3 has 10 amino acids. V was trimmed by 6 bases and J by 4 bases, leaving 4 bases between them. CDR3 DNA: TGCAGTGCCAATTACAATGAGCAGTTCTTC. It encodes CSANYNEQFF.

The gene calls are TRBV27 and TRBJ1-3; TRBD1 is a possible D gene (6 bases). The V and J ends lost 8 bases and 1 base respectively, with 18 bases between them. Germline assignment: CDR1 MNHEY and CDR2 SMNVEV (reference sequence). The CDR3 has 16 amino acids. In DNA form, the CDR3 reads TGTGCCAGCGCACCCGCGGGGGCCCTATCTGGAAACACCATATATTTT. Translation: CASAPAGALSGNTIYF.

The genes are TRBV7-6 and TRBJ2-2, with 12 bases that match TRBD2. The CDR3 spans 18 residues. Germline V CDR1 and CDR2: SGHVS, FNYEAQ. V was clipped by 0 bases and J by 7 bases; unmatched bases: 9. The CDR3 nucleotides are TGTGCCAGCAGCTTAGCGCCACGGACTAGCGGGATAGGCGGGGAGCTGTTTTTT. Translated: CASSLAPRTSGIGGELFF.

The rearrangement uses TRBV30 and TRBJ2-7; the D is unclear. This CDR3 comprises 12 residues. Between the trimmed V and J ends, which lost 3 bases and 6 bases, there was a span of 12 bases. Looked up from germline, CDR1 is GTSNPN and CDR2 is SVGIG (reference sequence). The CDR3 region is CAWSFTLAEQYF. Written as DNA, the CDR3 is TGTGCCTGGAGCTTTACATTAGCCGAGCAGTACTTC.

CDR3 in DNA: TGCGCCAGCAGCCCGCGTCTAGCGGGAGTCTCCTACGAGCAGTACTTC. This encodes CASSPRLAGVSYEQYF. The chain carries TRBV5-1 and TRBJ2-7, with 10 positions matching TRBD2. Germline loops: CDR1 SGHRS, CDR2 YFSETQ. The CDR3 runs 16 residues. With 4 bases clipped from V and 0 bases from J, the junction kept 7 bases outside the gene matches.

For the CDR3, the DNA is TGCGCCAGCAGGCTACTAGCGGGCGACGTTCAAGAGACCCAGTACTTC. Translation gives CASRLLAGDVQETQYF. The rearrangement joins TRBV5-1 to TRBJ2-5; TRBD2 matches at 9 bases. Trimming took 5 bases from V and 2 from J; bases not matched to a gene: 10. There are 16 residues in the CDR3. Germline V gives CDR1 SGHRS, CDR2 YFSETQ.

V gene TRBV28 combines with J gene TRBJ1-2, with D possibly TRBD1 on 5 matching bases. Germline assignment: CDR1 MDHEN and CDR2 SYDVKM. V was cut by 8 bases and J by 7 bases, with 11 bases left in between. The CDR3 totals 11 residues. Written as DNA, the CDR3 is TGTGCCAGCCTCCGCCAGGGTGGCTACACCTTC. Residues: CASLRQGGYTF.

V usage is TRBV4-1 and J usage is TRBJ2-3, with 12 bases fitting TRBD2. V was clipped by 4 bases and J by 5 bases; unmatched bases: 4. The CDR3 consists of 15 residues. Germline V CDR1 and CDR2: MGHRA, YSYEKL. CDR3: CASSPGLAGRDTQYF. Here the CDR3 DNA reads TGCGCCAGCAGCCCGGGACTAGCGGGTAGAGATACGCAGTATTTT.

The V call is TRBV9, the J call TRBJ1-1; 10 bases line up with TRBD1. The CDR3 consists of 16 residues. V shed 2 bases and J 3 bases; nucleotides not matched to a gene: 7. Germline V gives CDR1 SGDLS, CDR2 YYNGEE. The CDR3 nucleotides are TGTGCCAGCAGCGTGGGACAGGGGTTAGAAGACACTGAAGCTTTCTTT. Translating it yields CASSVGQGLEDTEAFF.

CDR3 coding DNA: TGTGCCAGCAGTTTCAGGACAGGGGGCGCGGGGGACTATGGCTACACCTTC. Translating gives CASSFRTGGAGDYGYTF. The gene calls are TRBV27 and TRBJ1-2; the match to TRBD1 covers 11 bases. With V trimmed by 3 bases and J by 3 bases, 9 bases remained unmatched. The CDR3 loop spans 17 amino acids. Germline CDR1 MNHEY, CDR2 SMNVEV (reference sequence).

The chain links TRBV7-9 to TRBJ1-1; perhaps TRBD1 as D (5 bases). The CDR3 is made up of 13 amino acids. Germline V lookup: CDR1 SEHNR, CDR2 FQNEAQ (reference sequence). Trimming left V 3 bases short and J 4 bases short, with 9 bases between. CDR3 sequence: CASSFGASTEAFF. The CDR3 DNA reads TGTGCCAGCAGCTTTGGGGCTAGCACTGAAGCTTTCTTT.